Presented here are 30 T cell receptor beta chains from one specimen sequenced in a study of beta chain features in type 1 diabetes. Expressed TCRB transcripts were sequenced, since all the RNA that had been isolated was reverse transcribed. The data were produced by immunoSEQ multiplex PCR, yet TCRdb's version contains in-frame clones alone and is incomplete. Found here are some 300,000 clones, 7% to 9% of them singletons; the top ten hold roughly 0.94%. Specimen: central memory CD4+ T cells from blood. The receptors here all came from a young woman in good health.

The V and J genes are TRBV5-1 and TRBJ2-1; TRBD2 matches 10 bases. Germline assignment: CDR1 SGHRS and CDR2 YFSETQ. V lost 2 bases, J lost 5 bases, and 1 base stayed unmatched. This CDR3 region has 14 residues. Here the CDR3 reads CASSFGLADNEQFF. DNA of the CDR3: TGCGCCAGCAGCTTCGGACTAGCGGACAATGAGCAGTTCTTC.

This clone was picked up a small number of times. The chain employs TRBV29-1 and TRBJ1-2, with D perhaps matching TRBD1 (5 bases). In germline, CDR1 is SQVTM, CDR2 ANQGSEA. The CDR3 is 12 residues long. V lost 7 bases to trimming and J lost 3 bases, with 12 bases between them. CDR3 region: CSGGSTYYGYTF. Written as DNA, the CDR3 is TGCAGCGGGGGCAGTACCTACTATGGCTACACCTTC. The variable domain in full, with the rest retrieved from reference TRBV29-1 and TRBJ1-2, is SAVISQKPSRDICQRGTSLTIQCQVDSQVTMMFWYRQQPGQSLTLIATANQGSEATYESGFVIDKFPISRPNLTFSTLTVSNMSPEDSSIYLCSGGSTYYGYTFGSGTRLTVV.

This clone has only a few counts. The chain carries TRBV4-1 and TRBJ1-5, with a possible D match to TRBD1 (6 bases). CDR1 is MGHRA and CDR2 is YSYEKL in the germline V gene. The ends were cut back, 3 bases at V and 2 bases at J, with 11 bases in the middle. CDR3 size: 15 residues. CDR3 nucleotides: TGCGCCAGCAGCCAGGGACAACACGGCAATCAGCCCCAGCATTTT. It specifies CASSQGQHGNQPQHF.

The V gene is TRBV4-3, the J gene TRBJ2-3; D not resolved. Between the trimmed V and J ends, which lost 1 base and 2 bases, there was a span of 4 bases. Germline loops: CDR1 LGHNA, CDR2 YSLEER. CDR3 length: 13 residues. DNA of the CDR3: TGCGCCAGCAGCCAAGGCGACACAGATACGCAGTATTTT. It is translated as CASSQGDTDTQYF.

This clone occurred a few times. The chain recombines TRBV5-4 with TRBJ2-5, with D hard to call. Trimming stripped 0 bases from V and 1 base from J, with 10 bases between. Germline lookup yields CDR1 SGHNT and CDR2 YYREEE (reference sequence). The CDR3 is 15 residues long. CDR3 bases: TGTGCCAGCAGCTTGGATGGCCAGGCCCAAGAGACCCAGTACTTC. It yields the protein CASSLDGQAQETQYF.

Worth noting for this clone: The sample carries other DNA sequences with the same CDR3. This rearrangement joins TRBV19 to TRBJ2-3; 7 bases line up with TRBD2. The CDR3 totals 14 residues. V was clipped by 0 bases and J by 3 bases; unmatched bases: 0. The germline V gene encodes CDR1 LNHDA and CDR2 SQIVND (reference sequence). In DNA form, the CDR3 reads TGTGCCAGTAGTATAGAAGCGGGGACAGATACGCAGTATTTT. Translated, it gives CASSIEAGTDTQYF.

This clone was recorded a few times. The J gene is TRBJ2-7, the V gene TRBV7-9; 10 nucleotides align to TRBD1. The CDR3 has 15 residues. The V and J ends lost 5 bases and 4 bases, in that order; junction bases with no gene match: 8. CDR1 is SEHNR and CDR2 is FQNEAQ in the germline V gene (reference sequence). The CDR3, as DNA: TGTGCCAGCAGCCAAGGGGGACAGGGGTTTTACGAGCAGTACTTC. This encodes CASSQGGQGFYEQYF. Based on the CDR3 plus reference TRBV7-9 and TRBJ2-7, the full variable domain is DTGVSQNPRHKITKRGQNVTFRCDPISEHNRLYWYRQTLGQGPEFLTYFQNEAQLEKSRLLSDRFSAERPKGSFSTLEIQRTEQGDSAMYLCASSQGGQGFYEQYFGPGTRLTVT.

This clone was observed a few times. This chain links TRBV19 with TRBJ1-5, with D maybe TRBD1 (6 bases). The CDR3 sequence is 15 residues long. V dropped 4 bases and J dropped 0 bases, with 10 bases sitting between them. Germline CDR1 reads LNHDA; CDR2 reads SQIVND (reference sequence). The DNA of the CDR3 is TGTGCCAGTAGTAGGACAGCTTTTAGCAATCAGCCCCAGCATTTT. Encoded protein: CASSRTAFSNQPQHF.

This clone was detected a few times. This chain connects TRBV19 to TRBJ1-3; D uncertain. The V gene's germline CDR1 is LNHDA and CDR2 SQIVND (reference sequence). Trimming shortened V by 3 bases and J by 0 bases, and 9 bases separated the two germline ends. This CDR3 has 15 residues. The chain's CDR3 is CASSMEKSSGNTIYF. The DNA of the CDR3 is TGTGCCAGTAGTATGGAGAAGTCCTCTGGAAACACCATATATTTT.

In the case of this clone: This sequence is one base from a far larger clone and is likely a read error. This same CDR3 is encoded by further DNA sequences in the sample. V and J are TRBV7-3 and TRBJ2-2; a possible D gene is TRBD1 (5 bases). Trimming removed 5 bases at V and 1 base at J, with 8 bases between. The length of the CDR3 is 14 residues. From germline, CDR1 is SGHTA and CDR2 FQGTGA. The CDR3 is CASSRTGNTGELFF. CDR3 in DNA: TGTGCCAGCAGCCGCACAGGGAACACCGGGGAGCTGTTTTTT.

V is TRBV6-1 and J is TRBJ2-7; tentative D call: TRBD2 (6 bases). The ends were cut back, 4 bases at V and 0 bases at J, with 13 bases in the middle. The CDR3 is 15 amino acids. Germline CDR1 reads MNHNS; CDR2 reads SASEGT. The CDR3, as DNA: TGTGCCAGCAGTGGGACAAGGGGACTCTCCTACGAGCAGTACGTC. This gives the protein CASSGTRGLSYEQYV.

This clone has a handful of counts. V and J are TRBV29-1 and TRBJ1-1, with TRBD1 identical over 11 bases. The length of the CDR3 is 14 residues. V lost 8 bases, J lost 0 bases, and 5 bases stayed unmatched. CDR1 is SQVTM and CDR2 is ANQGSEA in the germline V gene. CDR3: CSLGQGALNTEAFF. Written as DNA, the CDR3 is TGCAGCTTAGGACAGGGGGCCTTGAACACTGAAGCTTTCTTT.

This clone has a handful of counts. The chain links TRBV19 to TRBJ2-5; D gene uncertain. Trimming removed 0 bases from V and 2 bases from J, with 4 bases in between. CDR3 length equals 13 residues. The germline V gene has CDR1 LNHDA and CDR2 SQIVND (reference sequence). The CDR3 nucleotides read TGTGCCAGTAGTATAGATTGGCAAGAGACCCAGTACTTC. Protein sequence: CASSIDWQETQYF.

V is TRBV7-2 and J is TRBJ1-5; the D is unclear. Germline lookup yields CDR1 SGHTA and CDR2 FQGNSA. The CDR3 is 14 amino acids. V lost 1 base to trimming and J lost 5 bases, with 9 bases between them. CDR3 sequence reads: CASSLGSRDQPQHF. The CDR3 nucleotides read TGTGCCAGCAGCTTAGGATCTCGTGATCAGCCCCAGCATTTT.

This chain connects TRBV27 to TRBJ2-6; TRBD2 matches at 7 bases. The CDR3 is made up of 18 amino acids. Germline-derived CDR1 and CDR2 are MNHEY and SMNVEV (reference sequence). Germline trimming cut 7 bases from V and 2 bases from J; bases unmatched to any gene: 14. The CDR3 coding sequence is TGTGCCAGCAACCCTTATGGCCCCCGGGGGGCTGGGGCCAACGTCCTGACTTTC. It encodes CASNPYGPRGAGANVLTF. Looking up the rest from reference TRBV27 and TRBJ2-6 gives the full variable domain: EAQVTQNPRYLITVTGKKLTVTCSQNMNHEYMSWYRQDPGLGLRQIYYSMNVEVTDKGDVPEGYKVSRKEKRNFPLILESPSPNQTSLYFCASNPYGPRGAGANVLTFGAGSRLTVL.

The J gene is TRBJ2-3, the V gene TRBV5-4, with D perhaps matching TRBD1 or TRBD2 (5 bases each). Germline V CDR1 and CDR2: SGHNT, YYREEE (reference sequence). This CDR3 region has 13 residues. Trimming took 4 bases from V and 3 from J, leaving 9 bases between them. CDR3 sequence reads: CASSDGGTDTQYF. The CDR3 DNA is TGTGCCAGCAGCGATGGGGGAACAGATACGCAGTATTTT. The full variable domain, with the rest looked up from reference TRBV5-4 and TRBJ2-3, is ETGVTQSPTHLIKTRGQQVTLRCSSQSGHNTVSWYQQALGQGPQFIFQYYREEENGRGNFPPRFSGLQFPNYSSELNVNALELDDSALYLCASSDGGTDTQYFGPGTRLTVL.

In this sample, this clone turned up a few times. The chain employs TRBV5-4 and TRBJ1-1; D not resolved. The V end was cut by 0 bases, the J end by 8 bases, with 8 bases between. Per germline, CDR1 SGHNT and CDR2 YYREEE (reference sequence). The CDR3 contains 12 residues. CDR3 nucleotides: TGTGCCAGCAGCTTGGTTTCGGGGGAAGCTTTCTTT. Protein sequence: CASSLVSGEAFF.

The rearrangement links TRBV6-5 to TRBJ2-2; a weak D match, TRBD2 (6 bases). The CDR3 contains 14 residues. The germline V and J ends were trimmed by 6 bases and 4 bases, with 12 bases remaining between them. Germline V CDR1 and CDR2: MNHEY, SVGAGI. CDR3 region: CASRPGTVTGELFF. CDR3 coding DNA: TGTGCCAGCAGACCCGGGACTGTCACCGGGGAGCTGTTTTTT.

This clone was seen a handful of times. The genes are TRBV29-1 and TRBJ1-1, with TRBD1 identical over 7 bases. The CDR3 consists of 13 residues. CDR1 is SQVTM, CDR2 ANQGSEA, per germline. After removal of 4 bases from V and 4 bases from J, the junction contained 6 bases not matched to a gene. DNA for the CDR3: TGCAGCGTTGCTGAACAGGGGAGCACTGAAGCTTTCTTT. Amino acids: CSVAEQGSTEAFF.

Here the CDR3 reads CASNPGQGVETQYF. CDR3 DNA: TGTGCCAGCAATCCGGGACAGGGTGTAGAGACCCAGTACTTC. The rearrangement joins TRBV2 to TRBJ2-5; TRBD1 matches 9 bases. CDR3 size: 14 residues. The V segment lost 7 bases and the J segment 4 bases; nucleotides outside the gene matches: 7. Germline V CDR1 and CDR2: SNHLY, FYNNEI. The full variable domain, rest sourced from reference TRBV2 and TRBJ2-5, is EPEVTQTPSHQVTQMGQEVILRCVPISNHLYFYWYRQILGQKVEFLVSFYNNEISEKSEIFDDQFSVERPDGSNFTLKIRSTKLEDSAMYFCASNPGQGVETQYFGPGTRLLVL.

This clone was seen only a few times. This may be a read error, as it is one base from a much larger clone. The chain carries TRBV7-2 and TRBJ1-1, with no clear D. Germline lookup yields CDR1 SGHTA and CDR2 FQGNSA. The CDR3 loop spans 13 amino acids. Trimming shortened V by 2 bases and J by 0 bases, and 4 bases separated the two germline ends. The CDR3 nucleotides read TGTGCCAGCAGCTTAAGGATGAACACTGAAGCTTTCTTT. Protein sequence: CASSLRMNTEAFF.

Remarks on this clone: Different DNA sequences within this sample yield the same CDR3. The chain joins TRBV7-2 to TRBJ1-2; D possibly corresponds to TRBD1 (5 bases). The CDR3 length is 12 residues. The ends were cut back, 4 bases at V and 8 bases at J, with 11 bases in the middle. Looked up from germline, CDR1 is SGHTA and CDR2 is FQGNSA. CDR3 sequence reads: CASSSQGYGYTF. The CDR3, as DNA: TGTGCCAGCAGCTCGCAGGGCTACGGCTACACCTTC.

The CDR3 sequence: CASSLLGIAEQYF. The CDR3 coding sequence is TGTGCCAGCAGCTTATTAGGGATTGCAGAGCAGTACTTC. This sequence joins TRBV7-9 and TRBJ2-7, with D unresolved. The germline V and J ends were trimmed by 2 bases and 7 bases, with 12 bases remaining between them. Per germline, CDR1 SEHNR and CDR2 FQNEAQ (reference sequence). The CDR3 length is 13 residues.

The chain uses TRBV18 and TRBJ1-2; no clear D. V lost 2 bases and J 7 bases, leaving 20 bases between the germline ends. CDR1 and CDR2 (germline): KGHSH, LQKENI. The CDR3 extends over 16 amino acids. The CDR3 DNA sequence: TGTGCCAGCTCACCAGGTGGGAGTGGCCCCCGCGGTGGCTACACCTTC. Its translation: CASSPGGSGPRGGYTF.

This clone was observed a few times. The chain employs TRBV2 and TRBJ2-1, with D maybe TRBD1 (5 bases). Trimming shortened V by 7 bases and J by 9 bases, and 16 bases separated the two germline ends. The germline CDR1 and CDR2 sequences are SNHLY and FYNNEI. This CDR3 is 13 amino acids long. The CDR3 protein is CASMGPSVLEQFF. CDR3 DNA: TGTGCCAGCATGGGGCCGTCTGTTCTTGAGCAGTTCTTC.

This clone came up a few times. The rearrangement uses TRBV21-1 and TRBJ2-7; the table's D call, TRBD2, was not checked against the DNA. TRBV21-1 is shown as a pseudogene. The CDR3 length is 12 residues. The CDR3, as DNA: TGTGCCACCGTGTTGCGAGCGGACGAGCAGTACGTC. Its protein is CATVLRADEQYV.

The V call is TRBV4-3, the J call TRBJ2-3, with D perhaps matching TRBD2 (5 bases). Germline lookup yields CDR1 LGHNA and CDR2 YSLEER. The CDR3 runs 17 residues. Trimming took off 0 bases at V and 3 bases at J, with 16 bases between the two ends. The CDR3 loop is CASSQDKASHPTDTQYF. CDR3 in DNA: TGCGCCAGCAGCCAAGATAAGGCTAGCCATCCGACAGATACGCAGTATTTT.

The genes are TRBV4-3 and TRBJ1-1; D gene unclear. V lost 3 bases, J lost 11 bases, and 10 bases lay in between. The CDR3 is made up of 11 amino acids. Germline lookup yields CDR1 LGHNA and CDR2 YSLEER. CDR3: CASSQDGLAFF. Here the CDR3 DNA reads TGCGCCAGCAGCCAGGACGGTTTGGCTTTCTTT.

This clone was observed a handful of times. The gene calls are TRBV19 and TRBJ1-2; D gene uncertain. Trimming shortened V by 7 bases and J by 4 bases, and 10 bases separated the two germline ends. The CDR3 sequence is 12 residues long. The germline gives CDR1 LNHDA, CDR2 SQIVND (reference sequence). The CDR3 DNA is TGTGCCAGTAACACAGAACGCTATGGCTACACCTTC. Its protein product is CASNTERYGYTF. Using reference TRBV19 and TRBJ1-2 for the parts outside the CDR3, the full variable domain is DGGITQSPKYLFRKEGQNVTLSCEQNLNHDAMYWYRQDPGQGLRLIYYSQIVNDFQKGDIAEGYSVSREKKESFPLTVTSAQKNPTAFYLCASNTERYGYTFGSGTRLTVV.

Ten or more counts support this clone. V is TRBV4-3 and J is TRBJ1-6; 9 bases agree with TRBD1. After removal of 4 bases from V and 12 bases from J, the junction contained 7 bases not matched to a gene. CDR3 length equals 14 residues. From germline, CDR1 is LGHNA and CDR2 YSLEER. The CDR3 bases are TGCGCCAGCAGCCGGGGGACAGGGACGAAACCCCTCCACTTT. Residues: CASSRGTGTKPLHF.